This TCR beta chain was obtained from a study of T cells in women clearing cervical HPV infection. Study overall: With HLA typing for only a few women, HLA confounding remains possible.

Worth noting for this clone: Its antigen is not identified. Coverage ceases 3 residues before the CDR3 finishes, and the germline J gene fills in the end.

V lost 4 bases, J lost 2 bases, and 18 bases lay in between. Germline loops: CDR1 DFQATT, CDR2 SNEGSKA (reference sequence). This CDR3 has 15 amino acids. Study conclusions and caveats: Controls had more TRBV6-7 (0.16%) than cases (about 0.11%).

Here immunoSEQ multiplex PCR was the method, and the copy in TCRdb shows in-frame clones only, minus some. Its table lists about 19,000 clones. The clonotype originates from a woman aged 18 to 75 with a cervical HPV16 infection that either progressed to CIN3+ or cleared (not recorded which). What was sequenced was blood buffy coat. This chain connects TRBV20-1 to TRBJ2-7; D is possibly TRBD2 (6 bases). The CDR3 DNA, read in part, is TGCAGTGCTACGGAGGGGACTCCCATGGCCTACGAG. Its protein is CSATEGTPMAYE. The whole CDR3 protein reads CSATEGTPMAYEQYF.